Following are 20 T cell receptor beta chains from one sample sequenced in a study of T cells in Graves' hyperthyroidism and ophthalmopathy (dated by TCRdb to between 2018 and 2020). Receptor libraries were prepared by multiplex PCR. Sequencing was carried out with an Illumina HiSeq 2000. The TCR beta CDR3 regions were amplified from RNA transcripts. For the first round of RT-PCR on the TCR CDR3, the HTBI primer set was used together with the Qiagen OneStep RT-PCR kit. TCRdb reran the public reads through fastp at Q25 and MiXCR, keeping productive beta chains. Entries that share a CDR3 protein sequence are merged under the most common genes and DNA. This sample gives 500,000 to 550,000 distinct CDR3 sequences in total; 20% of them show up just once. The top ten constitute around 50% of the sample. The sequenced sample consisted of blood. The origin of the receptors is a man aged 35 to 55 with Graves' ophthalmopathy.

The gene calls are TRBV10-3 and TRBJ1-1, with 12 bases lining up with TRBD1. Germline loops: CDR1 ENHRY, CDR2 SYGVKD. CDR3 size: 20 residues. Trimming took 11 bases from V and 4 from J; bases not matched to a gene: 26. CDR3 protein: CAGGTGGESNGDAQSTEAFF. The CDR3 DNA reads TGTGCCGGTGGGACAGGGGGCGAATCGAATGGGGACGCCCAAAGCACTGAAGCTTTCTTT.

The chain employs TRBV5-1 and TRBJ1-4; possible D gene TRBD1, 5 bases. The CDR3 contains 15 residues. CDR1 is SGHRS, CDR2 YFSETQ, per germline. The V end lost 3 bases, the J end lost 1 base, and 10 bases lay between the germline ends. This CDR3 is CASSSWGETNEKLFF. The CDR3 DNA sequence: TGCGCCAGCAGCTCGTGGGGGGAAACTAATGAAAAACTGTTTTTT.

This clonotype was seen a handful of times. The rearrangement uses TRBV20-1 and TRBJ1-1; no clear D gene. V lost 1 base, J lost 0 bases, and 6 bases lay in between. CDR3 size: 13 residues. Germline CDR1 DFQATT, CDR2 SNEGSKA (reference sequence). The CDR3 coding sequence is TGCAGTGCTAGAGGTGAAGTGAACACTGAAGCTTTCTTT. This encodes CSARGEVNTEAFF.

This clonotype has a count of ten or more. A junction boundary mismatches the germline segment, possibly from a read error. The chain links TRBV7-7 to TRBJ2-5; D tentatively fits TRBD1 or TRBD2 (5 bases each). Germline CDR1 and CDR2: SSHAT and FNYEAQ (reference sequence). This CDR3 has 15 amino acids. CDR3 in amino acids: CASSLSEGTLETQYF. For the CDR3, the DNA is TGTGCTAGCAGTTTATCCGAAGGGACGCTAGAGACCCAGTACTTC.

The chain employs TRBV6-2 or TRBV6-3 and TRBJ2-2, with a tentative D call TRBD1 (6 bases). V shed 5 bases and J shed 5 bases, with 21 bases lying between them. The CDR3 is 17 residues long. Germline CDR1 reads MNHEY; CDR2 reads SVGEGT. CDR3 amino acids: CASSRRGVTQGTGELFF. The CDR3 DNA reads TGTGCCAGCAGTCGTCGAGGGGTCACACAGGGAACCGGGGAGCTGTTTTTT.

In its sample, this clonotype was seen a few times. The chain couples TRBV3-2 to TRBJ2-7; the table's D call, TRBD2, was not checked against the DNA. TRBV3-2 is a pseudogene. There are 17 residues in the CDR3. The CDR3, as DNA: TGTGCCAGCAGACCAGGGACTAGCGGGAGGCATACCTACGAGCAGTACTTC. Its translation: CASRPGTSGRHTYEQYF.

This clonotype was detected a few times. The chain links TRBV29-1 to TRBJ2-1; D gene ambiguous. The CDR3 totals 14 residues. Trimming removed 1 base at V and 0 bases at J, with 7 bases between. CDR1 is SQVTM and CDR2 is ANQGSEA in the germline V gene. The CDR3 protein is CSVEVAASYNEQFF. The CDR3, as DNA: TGCAGCGTTGAAGTCGCGGCCTCCTACAATGAGCAGTTCTTC.

This sequence joins TRBV6-2 or TRBV6-3 and TRBJ1-5, with 9 bases lining up with TRBD1. This CDR3 has 16 amino acids. Germline V CDR1 and CDR2: MNHEY, SVGEGT. The V segment lost 6 bases and the J segment 5 bases; nucleotides outside the gene matches: 11. The CDR3 DNA reads as TGTGCCAGCAGACTCGTTACAGGGGGCGGGGATCAGCCCCAGCATTTT. Translated: CASRLVTGGGDQPQHF.

This clonotype was counted only a few times. V gene TRBV13 combines with J gene TRBJ2-2; no reliable D call. The CDR3 runs 14 residues. The V end was cut by 2 bases, the J end by 2 bases, with 6 bases between. Germline V lookup: CDR1 PRHDT, CDR2 FYEKMQ (reference sequence). Here the CDR3 reads CASSLYGNTGELFF. The CDR3 DNA is TGTGCCAGCAGCTTATACGGAAACACCGGGGAGCTGTTTTTT.

This clonotype has a handful of counts. The gene calls are TRBV7-9 and TRBJ1-6, with a tentative D call TRBD1 (6 bases). In germline, CDR1 is SEHNR, CDR2 FQNEAQ (reference sequence). Trimming removed 7 bases at V and 7 bases at J, with 8 bases between. This CDR3 region has 12 residues. CDR3 sequence: CASTGQNSPLHF. The CDR3 coding sequence is TGTGCCAGCACCGGACAGAATTCACCCCTCCACTTT.

This clonotype was observed a few times. The rearrangement uses TRBV5-1 and TRBJ2-5, with a possible D match to TRBD2 (6 bases). The V end lost 0 bases, the J end lost 3 bases, and 9 bases lay between the germline ends. Germline V gives CDR1 SGHRS, CDR2 YFSETQ. The CDR3 totals 14 residues. The CDR3 protein is CASSLEASEETQYF. The CDR3 DNA follows: TGCGCCAGCAGCTTGGAGGCTAGCGAAGAGACCCAGTACTTC.

In its sample, this clonotype was seen a few times. In DNA, the CDR3 is TGTGCCACCAGCAGATCATATGGGGGCGACGCAGATACGCAGTATTTT. Encoded protein: CATSRSYGGDADTQYF. V is TRBV15 and J is TRBJ2-3; D perhaps matches TRBD1 (6 bases). CDR3 size: 16 residues. The V gene's germline CDR1 is LNHNV and CDR2 YYDKDF (reference sequence). Trimming left V 2 bases short and J 4 bases short, with 16 bases between.

The genes are TRBV12-3 or TRBV12-4 and TRBJ2-5; 8 nucleotides line up with TRBD1. V dropped 6 bases and J dropped 7; count of bases not matched to a gene: 10. This CDR3 comprises 14 residues. DNA for the CDR3: TGTGCCAGCAGACCAGGACAGGGCGGAGGGACCCAGTACTTC. This translates into CASRPGQGGGTQYF.

This clonotype appeared once. The chain is built from TRBV10-3 and TRBJ2-7; 10 nucleotides match TRBD1. V lost 4 bases and J lost 3; bases outside the gene matches: 3. The V gene's germline CDR1 is ENHRY and CDR2 SYGVKD. This CDR3 has 14 amino acids. The CDR3 DNA reads TGTGCCATCAGTGGACAGGGGGCGATCTACGAGCAGTACTTC. This codes for CAISGQGAIYEQYF.

This sequence joins TRBV12-3 or TRBV12-4 and TRBJ1-4; D uncertain. With 5 bases removed from V and 7 bases from J, the gap between germline ends came to 11 bases. The CDR3 covers 13 residues. The CDR3 sequence is CASSDLRSEKLFF. The DNA of the CDR3 is TGTGCCAGCAGTGACTTGAGGTCTGAAAAACTGTTTTTT.

This clonotype was counted a few times. V is TRBV7-9 and J is TRBJ2-7; the D gene is possibly TRBD1 (6 bases). Trimming left V 3 bases short and J 6 bases short, with 15 bases between. From germline, CDR1 is SEHNR and CDR2 FQNEAQ (reference sequence). This CDR3 is 14 amino acids long. CDR3 DNA sequence: TGTGCCAGCAGCTTCGGGCAGGGGATCGGCGAGCAGTACTTC. The encoded protein is CASSFGQGIGEQYF.

This chain links TRBV7-9 with TRBJ2-1, with 9 bases lining up with TRBD2. CDR1 SEHNR and CDR2 FQNEAQ come from the germline V gene (reference sequence). This CDR3 contains 18 residues. Trimming took 1 base from V and 1 from J; bases not matched to a gene: 8. The CDR3, as DNA: TGTGCCAGCAGCTTAGAGGGCGGGGGGGCCTGGTCCTACAATGAGCAGTTCTTC. Translated, it gives CASSLEGGGAWSYNEQFF.

The CDR3: CASNPWGAGTEAFF. The CDR3 nucleotides are TGTGCCAGCAACCCGTGGGGGGCCGGCACTGAAGCTTTCTTT. The chain has TRBV7-6 and TRBJ1-1; TRBD1 might be the D (6 bases). This CDR3 is built from 14 residues. V lost 7 bases and J lost 4, with 16 bases in between. Per the germline V gene, CDR1 is SGHVS and CDR2 is FNYEAQ.

In its sample, this clonotype was seen once. The V and J genes are TRBV11-1 and TRBJ1-1; D is undetermined. The CDR3 length is 14 residues. With 3 bases removed from V and 5 bases from J, the gap between germline ends came to 13 bases. Germline values: CDR1 SGHAT, CDR2 FQDESV (reference sequence). In DNA form, the CDR3 reads TGTGCCAGCAGCTTCGGACCGGGAGGAACTGAAGCTTTCTTT. This translates into CASSFGPGGTEAFF.

The sample holds many counts of this clonotype. The V and J genes are TRBV5-1 and TRBJ2-3, with D possibly TRBD2 on 5 matching bases. Trimming took off 0 bases at V and 9 bases at J, with 11 bases between the two ends. The germline V gene has CDR1 SGHRS and CDR2 YFSETQ. The CDR3 length is 13 residues. This CDR3 reads CASSLGEFGTQYF. CDR3 coding DNA: TGCGCCAGCAGCTTGGGGGAGTTCGGGACGCAGTATTTT. Combining the CDR3 with reference TRBV5-1 and TRBJ2-3 gives the whole variable domain KAGVTQTPRYLIKTRGQQVTLSCSPISGHRSVSWYQQTPGQGLQFLFEYFSETQRNKGNFPGRFSGRQFSNSRSEMNVSTLELGDSALYLCASSLGEFGTQYFGPGTRLTVL.